The present entry profiles one T cell receptor (beta chain) with its context. Its antigen is currently unknown. This sample is drawn from a study of vaccination and CD4 T cells after COVID-19. Study-wide results and caveats: Detection of a median around 83% of reactive clones in convalescent patients was confined to the period after vaccination.

Treatment given: 10-day PBMC culture with coronavirus spike peptide pools or control peptides (ViraFEST assay). There are 13 residues in the CDR3. V was clipped by 6 bases and J by 6 bases; unmatched bases: 7. The germline V gene has CDR1 SGHTA and CDR2 FQGNSA. Scientists ran DNA taken from cultured CD4+ T cells through the Oncomine TCR Beta short-read assay for sequencing. TCRdb analysed the PCR reads with MiXCR anew, one entry per CDR3 protein. The table records roughly 9,300 distinct CDR3 sequences, around 58% of them present only once. The sequenced sample consisted of CD4+ T cells from blood, cultured in vitro. The TCR comes from a human donor who had recovered from COVID-19. The chain recombines TRBV7-2 with TRBJ1-2; 7 nucleotides match TRBD1. The CDR3 DNA follows: TGTGCCAGCAGGGAACAGGGGTTAGATGGCTACACCTTC. Translating it yields CASREQGLDGYTF.